This T cell receptor beta chain emerged from a study of Graves' ophthalmopathy and Graves' hyperthyroidism. Study-level results: From stable hyperthyroidism, ophthalmopathy was separated by a 13-signature model with 85% to 90% sensitivity and around 80% specificity.

CAS ≥3, NOSPECS ≥4, moderate-to-severe activity and duration under 3 months marked donors with ophthalmopathy. Pregnancy or lactation, uncontrolled infections and other autoimmune diseases were grounds for excluding patients. The study amplified TCR beta CDR3 regions using RNA transcripts. First-round RT-PCR with HTBI primers preceded a second-round multiplex PCR. TCRdb used MiXCR to reprocess the multiplex PCR reads, holding one entry per CDR3 protein. Of approximately 640,000 distinct CDR3 sequences in the sample, roughly two fifths were seen once. V dropped 2 bases and J dropped 3; count of bases not matched to a gene: 11. Germline V gene data show CDR1 as SNHLY and CDR2 as FYNNEI. The CDR3 consists of 17 residues. As regards this clonotype: Its antigen is not identified.

This TCR came from an adult man with Graves' ophthalmopathy. The sequenced material came from peripheral blood. The rearrangement uses TRBV2 and TRBJ2-7; TRBD1 matches at 9 bases. The CDR3 DNA reads TGTGCCAGCAGTGAACCTGGACCGGGACAGGGAATCTACGAGCAGTACTTC. It is translated as CASSEPGPGQGIYEQYF.